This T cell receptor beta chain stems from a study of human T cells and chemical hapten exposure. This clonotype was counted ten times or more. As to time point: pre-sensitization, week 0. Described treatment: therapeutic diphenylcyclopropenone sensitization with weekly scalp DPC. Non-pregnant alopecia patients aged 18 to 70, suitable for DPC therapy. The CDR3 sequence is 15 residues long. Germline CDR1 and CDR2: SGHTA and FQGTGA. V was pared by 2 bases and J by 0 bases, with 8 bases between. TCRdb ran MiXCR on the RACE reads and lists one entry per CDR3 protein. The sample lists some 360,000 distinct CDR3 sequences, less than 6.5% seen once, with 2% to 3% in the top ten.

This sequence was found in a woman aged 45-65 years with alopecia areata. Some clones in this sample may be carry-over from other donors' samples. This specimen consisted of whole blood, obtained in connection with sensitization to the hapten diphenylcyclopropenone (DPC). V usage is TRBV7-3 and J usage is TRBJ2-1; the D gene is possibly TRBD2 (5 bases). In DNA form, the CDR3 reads TGTGCCAGCAGCTTACCGGGAAGCTCCTACAATGAGCAGTTCTTC. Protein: CASSLPGSSYNEQFF.